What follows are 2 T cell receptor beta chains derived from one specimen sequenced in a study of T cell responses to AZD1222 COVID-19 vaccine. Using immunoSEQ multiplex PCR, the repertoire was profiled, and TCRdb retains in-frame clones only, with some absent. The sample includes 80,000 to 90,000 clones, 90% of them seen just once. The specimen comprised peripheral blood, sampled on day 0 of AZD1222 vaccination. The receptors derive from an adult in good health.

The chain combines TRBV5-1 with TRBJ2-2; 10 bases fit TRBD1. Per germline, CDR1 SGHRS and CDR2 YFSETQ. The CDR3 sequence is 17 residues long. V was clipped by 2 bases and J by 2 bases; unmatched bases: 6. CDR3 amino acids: CASSLKPTGGNTGELFF. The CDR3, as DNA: TGCGCCAGCAGCTTAAAACCGACAGGGGGCAACACCGGGGAGCTGTTTTTT.

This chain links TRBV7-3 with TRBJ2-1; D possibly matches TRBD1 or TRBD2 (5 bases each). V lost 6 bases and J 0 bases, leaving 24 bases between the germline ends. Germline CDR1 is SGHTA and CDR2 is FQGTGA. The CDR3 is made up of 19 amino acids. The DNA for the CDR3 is TGTGCCAGCAGGTCGACGGGGCTGGCTAAAACGAGCTCCTACAATGAGCAGTTCTTC. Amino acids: CASRSTGLAKTSSYNEQFF. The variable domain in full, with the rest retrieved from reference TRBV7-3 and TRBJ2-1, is GAGVSQTPSNKVTEKGKYVELRCDPISGHTALYWYRQSLGQGPEFLIYFQGTGAADDSGLPNDRFFAVRPEGSVSTLKIQRTERGDSAVYLCASRSTGLAKTSSYNEQFFGPGTRLTVL.